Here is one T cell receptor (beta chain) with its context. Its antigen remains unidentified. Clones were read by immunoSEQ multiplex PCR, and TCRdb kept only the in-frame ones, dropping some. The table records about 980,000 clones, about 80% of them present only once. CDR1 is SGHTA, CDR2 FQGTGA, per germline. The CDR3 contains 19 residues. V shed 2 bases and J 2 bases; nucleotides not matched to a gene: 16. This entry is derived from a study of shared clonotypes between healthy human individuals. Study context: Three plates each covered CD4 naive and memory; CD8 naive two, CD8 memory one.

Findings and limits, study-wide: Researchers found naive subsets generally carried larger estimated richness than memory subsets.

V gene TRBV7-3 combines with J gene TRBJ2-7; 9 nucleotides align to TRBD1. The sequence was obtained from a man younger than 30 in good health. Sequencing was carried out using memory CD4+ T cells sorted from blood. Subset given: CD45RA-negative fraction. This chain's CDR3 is CASSLGGTGSSLAPYEQYF. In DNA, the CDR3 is TGTGCCAGCAGCTTAGGGGGGACAGGGAGTTCCCTAGCGCCCTACGAGCAGTACTTC. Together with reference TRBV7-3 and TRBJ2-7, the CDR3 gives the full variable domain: GAGVSQTPSNKVTEKGKYVELRCDPISGHTALYWYRQSLGQGPEFLIYFQGTGAADDSGLPNDRFFAVRPEGSVSTLKIQRTERGDSAVYLCASSLGGTGSSLAPYEQYFGPGTRLTVT.